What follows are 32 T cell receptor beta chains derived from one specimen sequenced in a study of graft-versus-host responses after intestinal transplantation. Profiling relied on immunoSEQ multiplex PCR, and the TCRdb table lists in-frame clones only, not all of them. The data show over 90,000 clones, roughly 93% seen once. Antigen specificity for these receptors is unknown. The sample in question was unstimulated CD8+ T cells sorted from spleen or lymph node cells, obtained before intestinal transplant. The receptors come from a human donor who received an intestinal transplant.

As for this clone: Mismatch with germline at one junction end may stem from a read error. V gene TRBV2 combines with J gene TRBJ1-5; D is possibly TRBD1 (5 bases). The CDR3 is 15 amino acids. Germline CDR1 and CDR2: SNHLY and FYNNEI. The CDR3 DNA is TGTGCCAGCAGAGAAGGACCGGGGGGTCTTCAGCCCCAGCATTTT. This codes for CASREGPGGLQPQHF.

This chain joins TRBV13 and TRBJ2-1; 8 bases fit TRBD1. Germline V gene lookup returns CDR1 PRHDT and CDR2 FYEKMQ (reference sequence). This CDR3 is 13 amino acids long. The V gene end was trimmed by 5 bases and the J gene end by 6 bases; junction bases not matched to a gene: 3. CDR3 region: CASSRGQGNEQFF. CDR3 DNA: TGTGCCAGCAGCCGAGGACAGGGCAATGAGCAGTTCTTC.

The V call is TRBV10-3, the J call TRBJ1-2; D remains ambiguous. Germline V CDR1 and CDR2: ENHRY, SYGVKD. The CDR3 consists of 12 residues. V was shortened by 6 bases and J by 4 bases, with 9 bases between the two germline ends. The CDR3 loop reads CAIRKGFYGYTF. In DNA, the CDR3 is TGTGCCATCAGAAAGGGTTTCTATGGCTACACCTTC.

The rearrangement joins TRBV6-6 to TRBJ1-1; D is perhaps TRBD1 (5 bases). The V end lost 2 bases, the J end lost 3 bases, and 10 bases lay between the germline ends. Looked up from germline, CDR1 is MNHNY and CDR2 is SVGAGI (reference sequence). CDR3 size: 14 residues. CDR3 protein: CASSYGGGYTEAFF. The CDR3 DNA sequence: TGTGCCAGCAGTTACGGGGGGGGGTACACTGAAGCTTTCTTT.

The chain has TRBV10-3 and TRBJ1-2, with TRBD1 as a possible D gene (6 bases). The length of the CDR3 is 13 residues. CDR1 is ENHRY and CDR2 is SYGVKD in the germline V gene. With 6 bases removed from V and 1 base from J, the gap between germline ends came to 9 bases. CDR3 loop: CAIREGDNYGYTF. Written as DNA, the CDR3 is TGTGCCATCAGAGAGGGGGATAACTATGGCTACACCTTC.

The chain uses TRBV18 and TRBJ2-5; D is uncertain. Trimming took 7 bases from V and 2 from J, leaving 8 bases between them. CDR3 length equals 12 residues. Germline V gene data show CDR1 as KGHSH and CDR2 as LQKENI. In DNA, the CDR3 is TGTGCCAGCTTTGAAGATCAAGAGACCCAGTACTTC. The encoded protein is CASFEDQETQYF.

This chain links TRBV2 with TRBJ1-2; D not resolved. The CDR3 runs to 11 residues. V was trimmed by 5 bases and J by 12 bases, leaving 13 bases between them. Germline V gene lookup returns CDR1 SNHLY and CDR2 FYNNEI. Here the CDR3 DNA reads TGTGCCAGCAGTATAACCGAGGTCGACACCTTC. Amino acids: CASSITEVDTF. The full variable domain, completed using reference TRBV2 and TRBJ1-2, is EPEVTQTPSHQVTQMGQEVILRCVPISNHLYFYWYRQILGQKVEFLVSFYNNEISEKSEIFDDQFSVERPDGSNFTLKIRSTKLEDSAMYFCASSITEVDTFGSGTRLTVV.

The CDR3 sequence is CASRSGGIYNEQFF. The CDR3 region has the DNA TGTGCCAGCCGGTCGGGGGGCATCTACAATGAGCAGTTCTTC. The chain recombines TRBV6-1 with TRBJ2-1; a possible D gene is TRBD2 (7 bases). V was shortened by 8 bases and J by 3 bases, with 14 bases between the two germline ends. The CDR3 loop spans 14 amino acids. CDR1 is MNHNS and CDR2 is SASEGT in the germline V gene.

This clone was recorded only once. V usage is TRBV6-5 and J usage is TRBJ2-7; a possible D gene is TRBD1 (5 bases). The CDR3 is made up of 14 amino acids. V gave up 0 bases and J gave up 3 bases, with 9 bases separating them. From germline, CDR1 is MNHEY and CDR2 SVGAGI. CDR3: CASSYSSQGYEQYF. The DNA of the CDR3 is TGTGCCAGCAGTTACTCGAGCCAGGGCTACGAGCAGTACTTC.

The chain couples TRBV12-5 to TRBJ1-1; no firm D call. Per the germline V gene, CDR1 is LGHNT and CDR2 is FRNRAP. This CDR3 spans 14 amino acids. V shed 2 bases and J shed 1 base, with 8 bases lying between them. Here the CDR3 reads CASGLRRRNTEAFF. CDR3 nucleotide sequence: TGTGCTAGTGGTTTGCGCAGGCGGAACACTGAAGCTTTCTTT.

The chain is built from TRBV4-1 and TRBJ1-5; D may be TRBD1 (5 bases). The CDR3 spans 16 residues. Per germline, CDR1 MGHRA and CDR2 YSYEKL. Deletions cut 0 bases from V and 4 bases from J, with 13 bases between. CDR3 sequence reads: CASSQEGVGQNQPQHF. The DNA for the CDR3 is TGCGCCAGCAGCCAAGAAGGGGTGGGCCAGAATCAGCCCCAGCATTTT.

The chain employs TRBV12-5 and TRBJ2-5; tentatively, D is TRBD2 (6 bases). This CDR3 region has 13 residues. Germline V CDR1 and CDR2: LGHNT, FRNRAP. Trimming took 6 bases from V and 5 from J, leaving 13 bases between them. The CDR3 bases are TGTGCTAGTGGCCGGGACTCTGAGGAGACCCAGTACTTC. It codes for CASGRDSEETQYF. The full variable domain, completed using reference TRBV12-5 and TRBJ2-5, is DARVTQTPRHKVTEMGQEVTMRCQPILGHNTVFWYRQTMMQGLELLAYFRNRAPLDDSGMPKDRFSAEMPDATLATLKIQPSEPRDSAVYFCASGRDSEETQYFGPGTRLLVL.

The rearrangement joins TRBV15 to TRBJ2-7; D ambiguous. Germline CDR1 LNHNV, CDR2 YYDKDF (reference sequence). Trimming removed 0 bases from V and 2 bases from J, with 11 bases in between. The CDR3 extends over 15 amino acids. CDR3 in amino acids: CATSRDVEITYEQYF. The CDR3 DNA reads TGTGCCACCAGCAGAGATGTCGAGATAACCTACGAGCAGTACTTC.

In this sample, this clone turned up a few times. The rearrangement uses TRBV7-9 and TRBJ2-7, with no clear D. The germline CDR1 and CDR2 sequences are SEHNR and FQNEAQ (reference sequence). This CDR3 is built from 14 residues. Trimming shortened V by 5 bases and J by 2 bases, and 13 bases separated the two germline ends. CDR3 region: CASSPGTKPYEQYF. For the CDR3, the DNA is TGTGCCAGCAGCCCTGGAACTAAGCCCTACGAGCAGTACTTC.

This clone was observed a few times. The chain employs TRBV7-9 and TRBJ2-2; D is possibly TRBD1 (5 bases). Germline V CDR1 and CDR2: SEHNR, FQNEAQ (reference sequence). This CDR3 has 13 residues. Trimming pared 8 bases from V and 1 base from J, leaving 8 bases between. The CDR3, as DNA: TGTGCCAGCGGGGCAGTGAACACCGGGGAGCTGTTTTTT. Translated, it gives CASGAVNTGELFF.

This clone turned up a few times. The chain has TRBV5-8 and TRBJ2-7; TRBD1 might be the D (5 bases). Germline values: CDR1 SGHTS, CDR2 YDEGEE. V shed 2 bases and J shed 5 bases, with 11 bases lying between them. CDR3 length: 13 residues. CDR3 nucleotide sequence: TGTGCCAGCAGCTTTCAGGGTGGGAACGAGCAGTACTTC. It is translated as CASSFQGGNEQYF.

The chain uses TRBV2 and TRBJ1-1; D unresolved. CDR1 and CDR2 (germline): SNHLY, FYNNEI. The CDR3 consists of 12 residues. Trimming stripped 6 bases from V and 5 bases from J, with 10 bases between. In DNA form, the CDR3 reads TGTGCCAGCAGCGGCGAGGAGACTGAAGCTTTCTTT. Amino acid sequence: CASSGEETEAFF.

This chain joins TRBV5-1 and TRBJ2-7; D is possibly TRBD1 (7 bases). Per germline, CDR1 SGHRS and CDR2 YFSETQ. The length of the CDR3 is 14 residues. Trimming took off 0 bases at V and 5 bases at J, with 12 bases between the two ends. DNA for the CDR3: TGCGCCAGCAGCTTGGCCCAGGGGGAGGACGAGCAGTACTTC. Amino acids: CASSLAQGEDEQYF.

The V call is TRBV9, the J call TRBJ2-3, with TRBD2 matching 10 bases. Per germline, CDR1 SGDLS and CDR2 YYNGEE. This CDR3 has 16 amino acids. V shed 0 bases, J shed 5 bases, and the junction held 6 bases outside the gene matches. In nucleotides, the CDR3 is TGTGCCAGCAGCGTAGGGGGACTAGCGCCGGGAGATACGCAGTATTTT. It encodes CASSVGGLAPGDTQYF.

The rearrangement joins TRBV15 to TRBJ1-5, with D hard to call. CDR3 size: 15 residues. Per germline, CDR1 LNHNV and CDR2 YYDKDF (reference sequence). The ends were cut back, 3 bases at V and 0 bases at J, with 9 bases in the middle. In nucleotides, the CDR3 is TGTGCCACCAGCAGCGCACGGGATAGCAATCAGCCCCAGCATTTT. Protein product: CATSSARDSNQPQHF.

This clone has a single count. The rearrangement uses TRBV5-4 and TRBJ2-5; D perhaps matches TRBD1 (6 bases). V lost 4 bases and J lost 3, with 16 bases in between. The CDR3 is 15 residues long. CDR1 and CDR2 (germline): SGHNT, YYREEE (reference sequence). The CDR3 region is CASSHTGMGKETQYF. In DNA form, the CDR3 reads TGTGCCAGCAGCCACACAGGGATGGGTAAAGAGACCCAGTACTTC.

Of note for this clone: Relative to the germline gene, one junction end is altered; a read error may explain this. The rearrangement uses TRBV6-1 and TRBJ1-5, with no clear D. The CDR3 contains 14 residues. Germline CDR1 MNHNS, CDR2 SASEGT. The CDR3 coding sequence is TGTGCCAGCAGTGAATTCCCCACCGGTCAGCCCCGGCATTTT. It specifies CASSEFPTGQPRHF.

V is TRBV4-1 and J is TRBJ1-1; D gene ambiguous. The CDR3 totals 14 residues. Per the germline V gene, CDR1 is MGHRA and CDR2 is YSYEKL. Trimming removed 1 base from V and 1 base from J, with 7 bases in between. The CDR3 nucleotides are TGCGCCAGCAGCCAAGTTCGGGGGAACACTGAAGCTTTCTTT. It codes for CASSQVRGNTEAFF.

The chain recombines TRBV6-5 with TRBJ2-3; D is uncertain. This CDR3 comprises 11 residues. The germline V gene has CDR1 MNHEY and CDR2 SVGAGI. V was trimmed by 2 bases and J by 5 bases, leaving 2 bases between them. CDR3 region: CASSYRDTQYF. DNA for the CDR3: TGTGCCAGCAGTTACCGAGATACGCAGTATTTT.

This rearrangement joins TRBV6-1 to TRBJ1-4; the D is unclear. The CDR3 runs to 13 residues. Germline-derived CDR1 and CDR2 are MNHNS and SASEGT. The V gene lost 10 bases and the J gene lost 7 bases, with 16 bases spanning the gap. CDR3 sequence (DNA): TGTGCCACTATCGGAGGAGAGAGTGAAAAACTGTTTTTT. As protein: CATIGGESEKLFF.

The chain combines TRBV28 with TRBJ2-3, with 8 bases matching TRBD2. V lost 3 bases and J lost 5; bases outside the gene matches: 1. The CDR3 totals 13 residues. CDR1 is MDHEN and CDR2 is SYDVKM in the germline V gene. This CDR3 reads CASSFREGDTQYF. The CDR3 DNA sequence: TGTGCCAGCAGTTTCCGGGAGGGAGATACGCAGTATTTT.

In DNA, the CDR3 is TGTGCCAGCAGCCAAGCGGGGTTCCCTATGAACACTGAAGCTTTCTTT. This sequence encodes CASSQAGFPMNTEAFF. The V and J genes are TRBV4-2 and TRBJ1-1; D remains ambiguous. The CDR3 is 16 amino acids. The V end lost 1 base, the J end lost 0 bases, and 12 bases lay between the germline ends. Germline CDR1 and CDR2: LGHNA and YNFKEQ.

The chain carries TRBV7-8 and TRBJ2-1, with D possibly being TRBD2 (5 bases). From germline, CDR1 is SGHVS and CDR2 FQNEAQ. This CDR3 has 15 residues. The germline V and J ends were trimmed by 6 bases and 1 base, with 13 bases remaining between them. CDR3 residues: CASSGPRGSYNEQFF. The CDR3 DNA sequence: TGTGCCAGCAGTGGCCCTCGGGGATCCTACAATGAGCAGTTCTTC.

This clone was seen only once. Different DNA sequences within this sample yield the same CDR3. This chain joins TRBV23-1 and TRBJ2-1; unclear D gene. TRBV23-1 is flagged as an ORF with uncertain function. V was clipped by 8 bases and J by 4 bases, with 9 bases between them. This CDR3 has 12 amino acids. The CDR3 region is CASHGRYNEQFF. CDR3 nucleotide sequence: TGCGCCAGCCATGGTAGATACAATGAGCAGTTCTTC.

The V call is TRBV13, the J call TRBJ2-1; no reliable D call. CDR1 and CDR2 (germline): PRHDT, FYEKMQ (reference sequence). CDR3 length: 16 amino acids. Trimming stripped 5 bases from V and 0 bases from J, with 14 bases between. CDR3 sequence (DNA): TGTGCCAGCAGCCTGAATTTCGATAGCTCCTACAATGAGCAGTTCTTC. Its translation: CASSLNFDSSYNEQFF.

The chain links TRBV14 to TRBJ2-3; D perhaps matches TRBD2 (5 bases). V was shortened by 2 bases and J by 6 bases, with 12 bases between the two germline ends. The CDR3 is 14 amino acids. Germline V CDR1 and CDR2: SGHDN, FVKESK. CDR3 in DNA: TGTGCCAGCAGCCAACTAGCCTGGAGGGATACGCAGTATTTT. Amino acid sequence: CASSQLAWRDTQYF. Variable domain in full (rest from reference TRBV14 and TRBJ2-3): EAGVTQFPSHSVIEKGQTVTLRCDPISGHDNLYWYRRVMGKEIKFLLHFVKESKQDESGMPNNRFLAERTGGTYSTLKVQPAELEDSGVYFCASSQLAWRDTQYFGPGTRLTVL.

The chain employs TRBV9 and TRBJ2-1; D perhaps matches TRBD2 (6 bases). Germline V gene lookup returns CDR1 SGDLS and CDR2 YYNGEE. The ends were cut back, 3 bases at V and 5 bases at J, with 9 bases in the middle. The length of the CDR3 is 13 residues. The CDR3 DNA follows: TGTGCCAGCAGCGGGAGACTAGACAATGAGCAGTTCTTC. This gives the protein CASSGRLDNEQFF.